The next 9 T cell receptor beta chains were all read from a single sample in a study of blood T cell repertoires in COVID-19. Sequencing was performed with immunoSEQ multiplex PCR; in TCRdb, only in-frame clones are kept and a portion is missing. Of over 90,000 clones listed, 84% were seen once; the top ten hold just under 4.5%. Sequenced input: peripheral blood. These receptors all stem from a human donor in a cohort sampled during active COVID-19.

V is TRBV5-5 and J is TRBJ1-4; 10 bases are shared with TRBD1. This CDR3 spans 14 amino acids. Per germline, CDR1 SGHKS and CDR2 YYEKEE (reference sequence). The trim removed 6 bases at V and 7 bases at J, leaving 6 bases unmatched. Here the CDR3 reads CASIVGTGAEKLFF. The CDR3 region has the DNA TGTGCCAGCATCGTAGGGACAGGGGCTGAAAAACTGTTTTTT.

The rearrangement joins TRBV14 to TRBJ2-5, with no clear D. The V gene's germline CDR1 is SGHDN and CDR2 FVKESK. The CDR3 sequence is 14 residues long. V was pared by 2 bases and J by 0 bases, with 7 bases between. CDR3 in DNA: TGTGCCAGCAGCCAACCAGGCTACCAAGAGACCCAGTACTTC. Its protein product is CASSQPGYQETQYF.

This rearrangement joins TRBV3-1 (or the pseudogene TRBV3-2) to TRBJ1-6, with 7 bases lining up with TRBD1. In germline, CDR1 is LGHDT, CDR2 YNNKEL (reference sequence). The CDR3 totals 16 residues. The trim removed 4 bases at V and 5 bases at J, leaving 8 bases unmatched. CDR3 sequence: CASSLGAGGHNSPLHF. CDR3 bases: TGTGCCAGCAGCCTTGGCGCAGGGGGGCATAATTCACCCCTCCACTTT.

This chain uses TRBV7-9 with TRBJ1-1; a possible D gene is TRBD1 (6 bases). V lost 3 bases and J lost 0, with 8 bases in between. Germline loops: CDR1 SEHNR, CDR2 FQNEAQ (reference sequence). This CDR3 comprises 14 residues. The CDR3 nucleotides read TGTGCCAGCAGCTTGGGGGCCTTGAACACTGAAGCTTTCTTT. It is translated as CASSLGALNTEAFF.

J is TRBJ1-2 and V is TRBV6-1, with 7 bases identical to TRBD1. Looked up from germline, CDR1 is MNHNS and CDR2 is SASEGT. The CDR3 has 17 residues. V was clipped by 6 bases and J by 7 bases; unmatched bases: 20. The CDR3 DNA reads TGTGCCAGCAGGGAAATTGGGACAGTCGGAGATTTTAGTGGCTACACCTTC. This gives the protein CASREIGTVGDFSGYTF.

J is TRBJ1-2 and V is TRBV11-3, with D possibly TRBD1 on 5 matching bases. This CDR3 is built from 14 residues. V lost 5 bases and J 7 bases, leaving 17 bases between the germline ends. CDR1 and CDR2 from the germline V gene are SGHNT and YENEEA. CDR3 region: CASSPSGRVRGYTF. The CDR3, as DNA: TGTGCCAGCAGCCCGTCTGGCAGGGTCCGTGGCTACACCTTC.

The V gene is TRBV6-6, the J gene TRBJ2-2, with D unclear. Germline-derived CDR1 and CDR2 are MNHNY and SVGAGI (reference sequence). Trimming removed 5 bases from V and 5 bases from J, with 15 bases in between. This CDR3 comprises 15 residues. The CDR3 sequence: CASSTPAGSTGELFF. The CDR3 nucleotides are TGTGCCAGCAGTACCCCGGCAGGTTCTACCGGGGAGCTGTTTTTT.

The rearrangement uses TRBV5-5 and TRBJ2-1, with D unresolved. V was trimmed by 3 bases and J by 4 bases, leaving 8 bases between them. From germline, CDR1 is SGHKS and CDR2 YYEKEE (reference sequence). The CDR3 contains 13 residues. CDR3 protein: CASSSRAYNEQFF. CDR3 DNA: TGTGCCAGCAGCTCCCGAGCGTACAATGAGCAGTTCTTC.

This chain connects TRBV4-2 to TRBJ2-2; D gene ambiguous. This CDR3 region has 18 residues. Germline CDR1 is LGHNA and CDR2 is YNFKEQ. Trimming took 1 base from V and 6 from J, leaving 21 bases between them. This CDR3 is CASSQGAIRTPFAGELFF. CDR3 DNA sequence: TGTGCCAGCAGCCAAGGGGCTATCCGAACCCCCTTTGCCGGGGAGCTGTTTTTT.